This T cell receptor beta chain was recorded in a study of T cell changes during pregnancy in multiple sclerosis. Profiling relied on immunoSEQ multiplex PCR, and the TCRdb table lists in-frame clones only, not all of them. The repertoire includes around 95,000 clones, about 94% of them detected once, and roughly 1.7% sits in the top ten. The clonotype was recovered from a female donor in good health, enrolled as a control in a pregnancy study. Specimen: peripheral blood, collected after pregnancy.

The CDR3 DNA sequence: TGTGCCAGCAGCTTACGGACAGATACGCAGTATTTT. The encoded protein is CASSLRTDTQYF. The J gene is TRBJ2-3, the V gene TRBV11-2; D not certain. Germline V gene lookup returns CDR1 SGHAT and CDR2 FQNNGV. CDR3 size: 12 residues. The V end was cut by 2 bases, the J end by 3 bases, with 3 bases between.